The sequence of this TCR beta chain was determined in a study of persistence of HIV-infected CD4 T cells. Overall study context: Donors were ART-treated; their CMV- and Gag-responding CD4+ T cells were isolated.

Findings and caveats of the study: TCRbeta richness was lower in CMV- and Gag-responding cells than in anti-CD3/anti-CD28-responding cells.

An overlapping HIV-1 Gag peptide pool stimulated these cells at roughly 1 ug/peptide/mL. CD40L-negative CD69-negative CD45RO-high memory CD4+ T cells were sorted as populations depleted of antigen-responding cells. The libraries were made with immunoSEQ version 4 in survey mode. The protocol was immunoSEQ multiplex PCR, while the TCRdb copy is restricted to in-frame clones and leaves out a portion. The sample consists of tens of thousands of clones, 70% to 75% of them appearing once. As to this clone: What it binds is not known.

This clonotype originated in an adult man with HIV who was CMV-seropositive. The sample consisted of CD4+ T cells sorted from PBMCs after roughly 18-hour stimulation, taken from a patient who received antiretroviral therapy.

The DNA of the CDR3 is TGTGCCAGCCTGACAGGCTCTGCGAACACCGGGGAGCTGTTTTTT. This gives the protein CASLTGSANTGELFF. The rearrangement joins TRBV28 to TRBJ2-2; the D gene is possibly TRBD1 (6 bases). The CDR3 runs to 15 residues. Germline V gene lookup returns CDR1 MDHEN and CDR2 SYDVKM. Deletions cut 8 bases from V and 0 bases from J, with 13 bases between.